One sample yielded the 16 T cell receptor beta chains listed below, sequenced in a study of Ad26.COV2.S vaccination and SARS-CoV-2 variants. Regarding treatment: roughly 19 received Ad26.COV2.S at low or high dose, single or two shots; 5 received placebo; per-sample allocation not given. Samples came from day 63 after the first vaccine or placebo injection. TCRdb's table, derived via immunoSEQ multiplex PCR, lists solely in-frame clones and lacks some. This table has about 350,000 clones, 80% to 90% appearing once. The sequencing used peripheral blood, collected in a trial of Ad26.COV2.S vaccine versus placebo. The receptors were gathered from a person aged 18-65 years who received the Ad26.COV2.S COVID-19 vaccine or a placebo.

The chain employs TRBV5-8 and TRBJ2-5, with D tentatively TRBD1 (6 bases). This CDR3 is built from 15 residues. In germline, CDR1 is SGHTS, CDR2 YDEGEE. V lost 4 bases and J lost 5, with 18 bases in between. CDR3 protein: CASSEPTGISETQYF. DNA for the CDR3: TGTGCCAGCAGCGAACCCACAGGGATCTCGGAGACCCAGTACTTC.

The CDR3 reads CATAEGGSSYEQYF. For the CDR3, the DNA is TGTGCCACCGCGGAAGGGGGGTCCTCCTACGAGCAGTACTTC. The genes are TRBV15 and TRBJ2-7, with D tentatively TRBD1 or TRBD2 (6 bases each). This CDR3 is 14 amino acids long. Deletions cut 8 bases from V and 0 bases from J, with 14 bases between. Germline lookup yields CDR1 LNHNV and CDR2 YYDKDF (reference sequence). Full variable domain (rest looked up from reference TRBV15 and TRBJ2-7): DAMVIQNPRYQVTQFGKPVTLSCSQTLNHNVMYWYQQKSSQAPKLLFHYYDKDFNNEADTPDNFQSRRPNTSFCFLDIRSPGLGDTAMYLCATAEGGSSYEQYFGPGTRLTVT.

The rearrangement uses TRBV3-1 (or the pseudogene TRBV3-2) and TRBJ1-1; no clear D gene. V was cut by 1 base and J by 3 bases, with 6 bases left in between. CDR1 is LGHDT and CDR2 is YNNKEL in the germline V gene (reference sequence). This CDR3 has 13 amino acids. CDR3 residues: CASSQASYTEAFF. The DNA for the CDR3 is TGTGCCAGCAGCCAAGCCAGCTACACTGAAGCTTTCTTT.

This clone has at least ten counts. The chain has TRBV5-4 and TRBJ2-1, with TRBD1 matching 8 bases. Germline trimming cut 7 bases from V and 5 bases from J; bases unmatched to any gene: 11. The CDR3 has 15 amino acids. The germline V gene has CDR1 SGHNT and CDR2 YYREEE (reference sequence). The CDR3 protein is CASARPGQGNNEQFF. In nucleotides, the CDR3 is TGTGCCAGCGCGCGCCCCGGACAGGGAAACAATGAGCAGTTCTTC.

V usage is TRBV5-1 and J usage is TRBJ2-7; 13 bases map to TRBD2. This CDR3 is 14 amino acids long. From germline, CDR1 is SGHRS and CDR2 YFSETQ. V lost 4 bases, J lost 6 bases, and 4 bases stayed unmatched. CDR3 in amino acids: CASSPGLAGVEQYF. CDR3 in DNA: TGCGCCAGCAGCCCCGGACTAGCGGGAGTCGAGCAGTACTTC.

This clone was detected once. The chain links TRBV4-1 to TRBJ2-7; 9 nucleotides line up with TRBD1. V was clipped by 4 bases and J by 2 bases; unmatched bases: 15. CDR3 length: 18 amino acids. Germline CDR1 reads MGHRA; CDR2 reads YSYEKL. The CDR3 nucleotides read TGCGCCAGCAGCCGTAATAAGGTCCCCGGGACAGGGACCTACGAGCAGTACTTC. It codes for CASSRNKVPGTGTYEQYF.

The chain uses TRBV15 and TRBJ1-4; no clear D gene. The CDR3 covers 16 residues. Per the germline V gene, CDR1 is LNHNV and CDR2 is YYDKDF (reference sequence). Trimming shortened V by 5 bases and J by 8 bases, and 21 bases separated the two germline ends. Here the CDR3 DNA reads TGTGCCACCAGCGCCCGGGCGGGGTCTACGTACGAAAAACTGTTTTTT. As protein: CATSARAGSTYEKLFF.

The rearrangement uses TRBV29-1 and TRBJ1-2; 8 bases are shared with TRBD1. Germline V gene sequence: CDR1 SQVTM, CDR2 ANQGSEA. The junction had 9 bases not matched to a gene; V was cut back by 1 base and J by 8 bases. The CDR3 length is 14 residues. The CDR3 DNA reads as TGCAGCGTTGAAGGGGACAGGATGTCTAAAGGCTACACCTTC. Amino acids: CSVEGDRMSKGYTF.

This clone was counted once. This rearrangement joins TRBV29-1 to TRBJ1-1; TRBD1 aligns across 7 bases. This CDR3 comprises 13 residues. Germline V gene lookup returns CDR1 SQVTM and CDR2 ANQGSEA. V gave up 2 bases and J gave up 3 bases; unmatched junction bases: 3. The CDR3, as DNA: TGCAGCGTTGAAAAGGGGGCGGACACTGAAGCTTTCTTT. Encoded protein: CSVEKGADTEAFF.

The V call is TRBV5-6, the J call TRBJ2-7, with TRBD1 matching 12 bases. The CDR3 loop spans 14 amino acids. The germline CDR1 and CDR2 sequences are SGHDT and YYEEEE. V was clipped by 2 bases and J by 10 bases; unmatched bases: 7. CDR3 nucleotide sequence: TGTGCCAGCAGCTTCGGGACAGGGGGCGTTATCCAGTACTTC. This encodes CASSFGTGGVIQYF.

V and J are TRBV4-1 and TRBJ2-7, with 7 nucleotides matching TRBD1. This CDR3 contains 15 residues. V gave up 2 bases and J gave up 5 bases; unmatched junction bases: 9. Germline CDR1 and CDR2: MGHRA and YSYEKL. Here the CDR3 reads CASSQTGARMDEQYF. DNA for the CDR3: TGCGCCAGCAGCCAAACAGGGGCCCGAATGGACGAGCAGTACTTC.

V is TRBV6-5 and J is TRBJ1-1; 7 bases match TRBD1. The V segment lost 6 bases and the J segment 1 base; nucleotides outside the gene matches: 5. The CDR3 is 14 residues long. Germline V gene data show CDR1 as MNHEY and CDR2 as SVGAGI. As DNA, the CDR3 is TGTGCCAGCAGCGGGGGACAGTGGAACACTGAAGCTTTCTTT. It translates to CASSGGQWNTEAFF.

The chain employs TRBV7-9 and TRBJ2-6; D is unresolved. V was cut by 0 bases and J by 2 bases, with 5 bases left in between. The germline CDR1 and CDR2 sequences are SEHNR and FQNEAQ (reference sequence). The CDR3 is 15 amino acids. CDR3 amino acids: CASSLAGTGANVLTF. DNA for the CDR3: TGTGCCAGCAGCTTAGCAGGGACTGGGGCCAACGTCCTGACTTTC.

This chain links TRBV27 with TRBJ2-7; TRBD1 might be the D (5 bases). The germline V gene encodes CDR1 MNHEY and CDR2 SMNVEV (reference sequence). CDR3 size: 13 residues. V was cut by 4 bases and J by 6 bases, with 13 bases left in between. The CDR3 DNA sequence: TGTGCCAGCAGTTCGCTCAGGGATCTCGAGCAGTACTTC. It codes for CASSSLRDLEQYF.

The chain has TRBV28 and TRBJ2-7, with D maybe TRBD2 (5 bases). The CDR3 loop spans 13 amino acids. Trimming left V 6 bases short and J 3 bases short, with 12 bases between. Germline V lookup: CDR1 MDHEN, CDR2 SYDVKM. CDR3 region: CASRGSGDYEQYF. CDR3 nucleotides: TGTGCCAGCAGGGGGAGTGGGGACTACGAGCAGTACTTC.

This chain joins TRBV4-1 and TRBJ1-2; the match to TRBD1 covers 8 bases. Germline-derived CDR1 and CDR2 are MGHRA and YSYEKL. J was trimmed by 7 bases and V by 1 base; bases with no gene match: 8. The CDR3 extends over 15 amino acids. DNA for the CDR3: TGCGCCAGCAGCCAAGGAATGGACAGGGTAGTTGGCTACACCTTC. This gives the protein CASSQGMDRVVGYTF.